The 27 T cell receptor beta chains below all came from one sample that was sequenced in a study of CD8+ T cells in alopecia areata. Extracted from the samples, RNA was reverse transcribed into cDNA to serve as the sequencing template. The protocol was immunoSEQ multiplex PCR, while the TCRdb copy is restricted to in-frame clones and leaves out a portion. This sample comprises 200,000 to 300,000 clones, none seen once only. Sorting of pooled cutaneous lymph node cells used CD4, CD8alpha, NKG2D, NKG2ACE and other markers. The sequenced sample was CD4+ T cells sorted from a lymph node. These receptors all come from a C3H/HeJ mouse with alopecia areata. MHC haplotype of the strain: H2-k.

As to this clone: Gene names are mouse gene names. The CDR3 loop reads CASSSGTANSDYTF. The sequenced CDR3 bases are TGTGCTAGCAGTTCAGGGACAGCAAACTCC. The chain combines TRBV29 with TRBJ1-2; 7 nucleotides agree with TRBD1. The CDR3 is cut off 4 residues early in the read; its end comes from the germline J gene. The CDR3 length is 14 residues. CDR1 is MSHET, CDR2 SYDVDS, per germline. Trimming removed 4 bases from V and 0 bases from J; junction bases left unmatched: 2.

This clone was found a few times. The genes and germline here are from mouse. CDR3 DNA (partial): TGTGCCAGCCGGGACACTAGTGCAGAA. Translating it yields CASRDTSAE. In full, the CDR3 reads CASRDTSAETLYF. V is TRBV19 and J is TRBJ2-3; D perhaps matches TRBD1 (6 bases). Read data end 4 residues before the CDR3 end; the end is taken from the germline J gene. Trimming took 7 bases from V and 0 from J, leaving 9 bases between them. This CDR3 has 13 amino acids. CDR1 is FNHDT and CDR2 is SITEND in the germline V gene (reference sequence).

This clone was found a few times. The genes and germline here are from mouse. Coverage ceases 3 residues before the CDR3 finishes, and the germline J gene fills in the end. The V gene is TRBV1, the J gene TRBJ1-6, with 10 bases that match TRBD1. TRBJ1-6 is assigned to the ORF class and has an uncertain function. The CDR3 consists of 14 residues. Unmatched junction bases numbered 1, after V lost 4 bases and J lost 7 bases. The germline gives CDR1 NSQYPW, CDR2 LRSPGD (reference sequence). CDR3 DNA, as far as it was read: TGCACCTGCAGTGGGGGACAGGGGAATTCGCCC. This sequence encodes CTCSGGQGNSP. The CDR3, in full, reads CTCSGGQGNSPLYF.

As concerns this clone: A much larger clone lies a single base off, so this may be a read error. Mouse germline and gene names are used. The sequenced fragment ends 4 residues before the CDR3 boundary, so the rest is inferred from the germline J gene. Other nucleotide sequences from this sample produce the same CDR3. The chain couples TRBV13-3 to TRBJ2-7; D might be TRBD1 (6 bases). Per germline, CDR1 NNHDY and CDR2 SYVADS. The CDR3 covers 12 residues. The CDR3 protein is CASSDQGYEQYF. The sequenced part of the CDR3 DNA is TGTGCCAGCAGTGATCAGGGGTAT.

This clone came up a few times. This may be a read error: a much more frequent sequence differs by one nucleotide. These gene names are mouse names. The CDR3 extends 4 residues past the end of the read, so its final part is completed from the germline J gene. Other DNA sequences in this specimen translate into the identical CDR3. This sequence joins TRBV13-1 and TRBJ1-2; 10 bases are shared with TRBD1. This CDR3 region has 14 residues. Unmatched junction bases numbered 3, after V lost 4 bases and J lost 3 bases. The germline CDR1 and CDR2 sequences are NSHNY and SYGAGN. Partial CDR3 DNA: TGTGCCAGCAGTCCTGGGACAGGGGACTCC. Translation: CASSPGTGDS. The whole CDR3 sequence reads CASSPGTGDSDYTF.

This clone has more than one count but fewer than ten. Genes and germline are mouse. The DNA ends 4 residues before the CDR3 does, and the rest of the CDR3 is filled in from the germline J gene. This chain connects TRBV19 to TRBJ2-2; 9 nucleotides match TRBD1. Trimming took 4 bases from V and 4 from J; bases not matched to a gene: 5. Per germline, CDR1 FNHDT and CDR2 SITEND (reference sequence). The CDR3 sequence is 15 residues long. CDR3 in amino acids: CASSQQGAGTGQLYF. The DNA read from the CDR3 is TGTGCCAGCAGTCAACAGGGGGCCGGCACCGGG.

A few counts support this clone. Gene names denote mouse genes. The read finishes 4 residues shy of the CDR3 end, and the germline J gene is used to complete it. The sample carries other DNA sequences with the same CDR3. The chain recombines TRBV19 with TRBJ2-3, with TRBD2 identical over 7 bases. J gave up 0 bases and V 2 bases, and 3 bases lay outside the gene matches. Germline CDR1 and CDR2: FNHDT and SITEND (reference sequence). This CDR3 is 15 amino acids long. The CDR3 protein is CASSIGTVSAETLYF. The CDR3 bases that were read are TGTGCCAGCAGTATTGGGACTGTTAGTGCAGAA.

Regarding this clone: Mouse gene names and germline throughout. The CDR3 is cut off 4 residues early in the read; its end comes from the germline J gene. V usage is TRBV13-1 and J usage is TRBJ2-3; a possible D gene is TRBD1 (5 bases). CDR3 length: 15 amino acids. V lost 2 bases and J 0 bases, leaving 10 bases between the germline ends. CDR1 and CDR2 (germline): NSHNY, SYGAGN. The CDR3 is CASSDIRVSAETLYF. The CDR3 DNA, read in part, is TGTGCCAGCAGTGACATCAGGGTTAGTGCAGAA.

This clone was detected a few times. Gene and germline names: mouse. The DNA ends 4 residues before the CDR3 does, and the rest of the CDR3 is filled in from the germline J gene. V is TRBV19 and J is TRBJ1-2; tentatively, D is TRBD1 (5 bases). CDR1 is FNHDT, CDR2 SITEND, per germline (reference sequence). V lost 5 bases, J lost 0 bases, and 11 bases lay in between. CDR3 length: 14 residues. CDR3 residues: CASRRDSANSDYTF. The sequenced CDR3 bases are TGTGCCAGCAGACGGGACTCTGCAAACTCC.

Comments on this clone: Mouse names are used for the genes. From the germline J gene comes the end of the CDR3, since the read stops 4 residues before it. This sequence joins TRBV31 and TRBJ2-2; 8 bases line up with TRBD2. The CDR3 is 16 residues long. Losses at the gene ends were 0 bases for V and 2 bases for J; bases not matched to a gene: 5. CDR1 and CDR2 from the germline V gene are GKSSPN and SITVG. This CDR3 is CAWSLVLGGNTGQLYF. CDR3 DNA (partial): TGTGCCTGGAGTCTAGTCCTGGGGGGCAACACCGGG.

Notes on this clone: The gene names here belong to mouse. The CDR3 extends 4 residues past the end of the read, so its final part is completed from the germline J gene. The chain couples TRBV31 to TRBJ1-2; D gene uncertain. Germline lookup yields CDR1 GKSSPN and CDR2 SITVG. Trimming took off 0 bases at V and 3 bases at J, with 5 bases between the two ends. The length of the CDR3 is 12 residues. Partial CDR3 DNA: TGTGCCTGGAGTCTCAGCGACTCC. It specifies CAWSLSDS. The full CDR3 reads CAWSLSDSDYTF.

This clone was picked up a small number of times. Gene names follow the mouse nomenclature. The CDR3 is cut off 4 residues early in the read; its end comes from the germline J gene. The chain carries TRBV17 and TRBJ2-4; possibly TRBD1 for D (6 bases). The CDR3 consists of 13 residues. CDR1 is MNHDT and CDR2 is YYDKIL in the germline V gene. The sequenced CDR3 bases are TGTGCTAGCAGAAGGGACAAAACAAAC. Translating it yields CASRRDKTN. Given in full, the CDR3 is CASRRDKTNTLYF.

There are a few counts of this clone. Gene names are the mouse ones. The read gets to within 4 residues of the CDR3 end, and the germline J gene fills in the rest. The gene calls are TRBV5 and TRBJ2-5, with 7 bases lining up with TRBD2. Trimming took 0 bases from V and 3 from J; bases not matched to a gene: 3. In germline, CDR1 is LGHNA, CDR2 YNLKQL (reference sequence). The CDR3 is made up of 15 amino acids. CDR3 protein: CASSQDNGGQDTQYF. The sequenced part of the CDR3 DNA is TGTGCCAGCAGCCAAGATAATGGGGGGCAAGAC.

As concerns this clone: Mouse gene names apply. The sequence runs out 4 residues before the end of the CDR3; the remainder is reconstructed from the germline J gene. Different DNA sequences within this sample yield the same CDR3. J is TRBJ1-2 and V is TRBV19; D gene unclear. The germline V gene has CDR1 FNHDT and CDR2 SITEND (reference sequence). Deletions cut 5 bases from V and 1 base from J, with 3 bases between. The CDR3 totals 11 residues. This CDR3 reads CASRGNSDYTF. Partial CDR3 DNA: TGTGCCAGCAGAGGAAACTCC.

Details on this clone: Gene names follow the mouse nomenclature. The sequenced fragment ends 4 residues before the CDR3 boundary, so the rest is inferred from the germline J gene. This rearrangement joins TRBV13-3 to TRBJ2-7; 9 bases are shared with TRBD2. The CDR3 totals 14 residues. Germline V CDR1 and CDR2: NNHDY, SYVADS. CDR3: CASSADWGIYEQYF. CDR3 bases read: TGTGCCAGCAGTGCAGACTGGGGGATTTAT.

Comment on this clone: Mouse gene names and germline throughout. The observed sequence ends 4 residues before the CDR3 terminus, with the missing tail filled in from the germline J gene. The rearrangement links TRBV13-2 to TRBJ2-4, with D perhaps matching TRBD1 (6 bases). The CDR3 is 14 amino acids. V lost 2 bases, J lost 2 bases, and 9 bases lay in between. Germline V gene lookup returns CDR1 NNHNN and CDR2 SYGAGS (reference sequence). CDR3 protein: CASGETGIQNTLYF. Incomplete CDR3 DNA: TGTGCCAGCGGTGAAACAGGGATTCAAAAC.

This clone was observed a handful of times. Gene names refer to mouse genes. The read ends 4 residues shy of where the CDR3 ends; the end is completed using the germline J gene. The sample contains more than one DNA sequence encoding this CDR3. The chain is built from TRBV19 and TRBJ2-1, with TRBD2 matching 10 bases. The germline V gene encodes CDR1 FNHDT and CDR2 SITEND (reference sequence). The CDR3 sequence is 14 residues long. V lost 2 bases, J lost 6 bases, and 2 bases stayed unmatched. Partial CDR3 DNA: TGTGCCAGCAGTATCCTGGGGGGGCTTGCT. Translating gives CASSILGGLA. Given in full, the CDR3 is CASSILGGLAEQFF.

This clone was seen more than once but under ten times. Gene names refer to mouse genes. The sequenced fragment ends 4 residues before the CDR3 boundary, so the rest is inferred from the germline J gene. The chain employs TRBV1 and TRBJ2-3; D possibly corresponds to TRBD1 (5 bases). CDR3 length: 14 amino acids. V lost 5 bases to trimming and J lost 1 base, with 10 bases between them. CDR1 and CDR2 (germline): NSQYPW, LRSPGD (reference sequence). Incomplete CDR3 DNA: TGCACCTGCAGTCTCAGGGAGGGTGCAGAA. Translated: CTCSLREGAE. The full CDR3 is CTCSLREGAETLYF. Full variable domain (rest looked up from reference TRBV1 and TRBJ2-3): VTLLEQNPRWRLVPRGQAVNLRCILKNSQYPWMSWYQQDLQKQLQWLFTLRSPGDKEVKSLPGADYLATRVTDTELRLQVANMSQGRTLYCTCSLREGAETLYFGSGTRLTVL.

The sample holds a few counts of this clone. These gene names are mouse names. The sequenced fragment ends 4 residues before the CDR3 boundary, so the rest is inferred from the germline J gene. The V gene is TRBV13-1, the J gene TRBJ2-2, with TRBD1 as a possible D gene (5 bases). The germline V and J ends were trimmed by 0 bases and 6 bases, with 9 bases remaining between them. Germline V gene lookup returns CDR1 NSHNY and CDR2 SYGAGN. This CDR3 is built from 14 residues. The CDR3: CASSDAGSAGQLYF. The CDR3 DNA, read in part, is TGTGCCAGCAGTGATGCAGGGTCCGCCGGG.

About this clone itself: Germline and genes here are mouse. The DNA read from the CDR3 is TGCACCTGCAGTGCAGATACAGGGAACCAAGAC. Its protein product is CTCSADTGNQD. The complete CDR3 reads CTCSADTGNQDTQYF. The chain has TRBV1 and TRBJ2-5; a possible D gene is TRBD1 (6 bases). Sequencing ends 4 residues short of the CDR3 end; the germline J gene provides the rest. V lost 0 bases, J lost 0 bases, and 7 bases lay in between. This CDR3 has 15 amino acids. Germline V gene lookup returns CDR1 NSQYPW and CDR2 LRSPGD (reference sequence).

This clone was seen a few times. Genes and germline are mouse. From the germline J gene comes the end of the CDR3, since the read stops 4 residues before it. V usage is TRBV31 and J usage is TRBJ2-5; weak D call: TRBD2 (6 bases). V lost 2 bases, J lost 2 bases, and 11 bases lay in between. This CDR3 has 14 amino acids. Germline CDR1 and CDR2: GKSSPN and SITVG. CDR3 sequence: CAWSTAGVQDTQYF. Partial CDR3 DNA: TGTGCCTGGAGTACCGCTGGGGTCCAAGAC.

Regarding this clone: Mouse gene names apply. The sequenced CDR3 bases are TGTGCCAGCATGCCCCAGGGGGGGGGCTGGAGTGCAGAA. Translating gives CASMPQGGGWSAE. The full CDR3 reads CASMPQGGGWSAETLYF. The gene calls are TRBV19 and TRBJ2-3, with a possible D match to TRBD2 (8 bases). The CDR3 end lies 4 residues beyond the end of the read and is filled in from the germline J gene. Trimming removed 6 bases at V and 0 bases at J, with 20 bases between. Germline lookup yields CDR1 FNHDT and CDR2 SITEND (reference sequence). This CDR3 is built from 17 residues. The full variable domain, in which reference TRBV19 and TRBJ2-3 provide the parts outside the CDR3, is GGIITQTPKFLIGQEGQKLTLKCQQNFNHDTMYWYRQDSGKGLRLIYYSITENDLQKGDLSEGYDASREKKSSFSLTVTSAQKNEMAVFLCASMPQGGGWSAETLYFGSGTRLTVL.

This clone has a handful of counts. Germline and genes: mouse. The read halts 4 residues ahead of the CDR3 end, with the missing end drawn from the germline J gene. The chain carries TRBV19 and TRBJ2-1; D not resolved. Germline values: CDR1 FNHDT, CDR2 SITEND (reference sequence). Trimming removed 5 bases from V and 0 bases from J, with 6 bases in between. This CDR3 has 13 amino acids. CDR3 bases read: TGTGCCAGCAGCTACAGTAACTATGCT. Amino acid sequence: CASSYSNYA. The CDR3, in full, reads CASSYSNYAEQFF. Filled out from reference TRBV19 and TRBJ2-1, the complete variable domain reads GGIITQTPKFLIGQEGQKLTLKCQQNFNHDTMYWYRQDSGKGLRLIYYSITENDLQKGDLSEGYDASREKKSSFSLTVTSAQKNEMAVFLCASSYSNYAEQFFGPGTRLTVL.

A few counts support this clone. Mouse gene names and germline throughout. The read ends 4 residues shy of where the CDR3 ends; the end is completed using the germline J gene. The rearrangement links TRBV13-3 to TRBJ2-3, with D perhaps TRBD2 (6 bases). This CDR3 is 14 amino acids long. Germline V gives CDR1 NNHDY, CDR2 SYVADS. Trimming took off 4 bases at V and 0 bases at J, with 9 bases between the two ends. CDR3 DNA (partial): TGTGCCAGCAGTCCACTGGGTAGTGCAGAA. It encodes CASSPLGSAE. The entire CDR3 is CASSPLGSAETLYF.

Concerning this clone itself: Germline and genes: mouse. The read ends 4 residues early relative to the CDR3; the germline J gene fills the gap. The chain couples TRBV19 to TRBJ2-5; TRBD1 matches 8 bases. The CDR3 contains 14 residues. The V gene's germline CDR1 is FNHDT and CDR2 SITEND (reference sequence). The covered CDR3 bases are TGTGCCAGCAGTATAGCCAGGGGGCGGGAC. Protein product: CASSIARGRD. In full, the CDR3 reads CASSIARGRDTQYF.

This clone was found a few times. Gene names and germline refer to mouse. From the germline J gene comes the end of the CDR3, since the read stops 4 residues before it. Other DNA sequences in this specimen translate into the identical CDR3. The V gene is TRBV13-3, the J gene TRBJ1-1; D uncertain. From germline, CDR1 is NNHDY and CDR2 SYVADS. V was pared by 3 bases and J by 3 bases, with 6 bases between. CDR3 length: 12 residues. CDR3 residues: CASSGQDTEVFF. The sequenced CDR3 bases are TGTGCCAGCAGTGGCCAGGACACA.

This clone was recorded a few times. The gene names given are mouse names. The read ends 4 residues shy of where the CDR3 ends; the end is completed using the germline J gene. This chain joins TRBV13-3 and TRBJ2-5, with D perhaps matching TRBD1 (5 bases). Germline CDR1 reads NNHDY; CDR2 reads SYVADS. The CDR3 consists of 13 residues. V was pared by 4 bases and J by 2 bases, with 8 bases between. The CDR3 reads CASSSRGQDTQYF. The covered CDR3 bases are TGTGCCAGCAGTTCGAGGGGCCAAGAC.